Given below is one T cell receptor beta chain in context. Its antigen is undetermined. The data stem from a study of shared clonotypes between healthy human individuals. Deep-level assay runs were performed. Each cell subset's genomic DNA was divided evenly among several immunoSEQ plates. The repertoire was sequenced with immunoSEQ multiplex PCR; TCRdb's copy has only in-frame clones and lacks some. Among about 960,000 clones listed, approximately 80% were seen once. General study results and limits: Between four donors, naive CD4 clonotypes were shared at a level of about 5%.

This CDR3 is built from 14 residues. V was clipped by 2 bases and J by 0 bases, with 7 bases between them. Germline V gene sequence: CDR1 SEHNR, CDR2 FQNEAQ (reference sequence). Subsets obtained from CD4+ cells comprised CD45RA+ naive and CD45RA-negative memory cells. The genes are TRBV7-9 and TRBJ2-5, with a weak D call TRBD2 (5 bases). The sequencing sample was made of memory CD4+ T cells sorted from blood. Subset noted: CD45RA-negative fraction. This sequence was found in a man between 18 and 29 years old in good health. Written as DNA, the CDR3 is TGTGCCAGCAGCTTATGGCGGGACCAAGAGACCCAGTACTTC. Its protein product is CASSLWRDQETQYF.